These 29 T cell receptor beta chains originate from one sample sequenced in a study of cytomegalovirus exposure and HLA in healthy donors. Researchers ran the PCR with 60 Vbeta and 13 Jbeta primers. Profiling relied on immunoSEQ multiplex PCR, and the TCRdb table lists in-frame clones only, not all of them. The top ten clones hold roughly 1.8% of a sample with roughly 140,000 clones, about 74% of them seen once. Sequenced input: PBMCs. These receptors were taken from a woman aged 40 to 50 in good health and CMV-seronegative.

This chain connects TRBV7-9 to TRBJ2-7, with 10 bases that match TRBD1. Germline V gene sequence: CDR1 SEHNR, CDR2 FQNEAQ (reference sequence). The CDR3 is 14 amino acids. Trimming removed 4 bases from V and 5 bases from J; junction bases left unmatched: 5. Here the CDR3 reads CASSSGQGVNEQYF. The CDR3 nucleotides read TGTGCCAGCAGCTCAGGACAGGGGGTAAACGAGCAGTACTTC.

V usage is TRBV5-1 and J usage is TRBJ1-2; the match to TRBD1 covers 9 bases. The CDR3 runs to 15 residues. The V and J ends lost 0 bases and 4 bases, in that order; junction bases with no gene match: 4. The germline V gene encodes CDR1 SGHRS and CDR2 YFSETQ. This CDR3 is CASSLETGGVYGYTF. CDR3 in DNA: TGCGCCAGCAGCTTGGAGACAGGGGGAGTCTATGGCTACACCTTC. Supplemented by reference TRBV5-1 and TRBJ1-2, the full variable domain reads KAGVTQTPRYLIKTRGQQVTLSCSPISGHRSVSWYQQTPGQGLQFLFEYFSETQRNKGNFPGRFSGRQFSNSRSEMNVSTLELGDSALYLCASSLETGGVYGYTFGSGTRLTVV.

The rearrangement uses TRBV28 and TRBJ1-1, with a tentative D call TRBD1 (6 bases). Germline lookup yields CDR1 MDHEN and CDR2 SYDVKM. V was trimmed by 5 bases and J by 4 bases, leaving 14 bases between them. The length of the CDR3 is 14 residues. CDR3 sequence (DNA): TGTGCCAGCAGTCCCCTCAGGGGAATCACTGAAGCTTTCTTT. It encodes CASSPLRGITEAFF.

The genes are TRBV28 and TRBJ1-5, with unresolved D. Deletions cut 3 bases from V and 4 bases from J, with 7 bases between. Germline-derived CDR1 and CDR2 are MDHEN and SYDVKM. The CDR3 covers 13 residues. This chain's CDR3 is CASSLSGNQPQHF. CDR3 in DNA: TGTGCCAGCAGTTTGAGCGGGAATCAGCCCCAGCATTTT.

This clone appeared a few times. The V gene is TRBV6-5, the J gene TRBJ1-6; 7 nucleotides align to TRBD1. This CDR3 contains 16 residues. The V gene end was trimmed by 0 bases and the J gene end by 7 bases; junction bases not matched to a gene: 6. Germline CDR1 reads MNHEY; CDR2 reads SVGAGI. This chain's CDR3 is CASSYSKGAGNSPLHF. CDR3 in DNA: TGTGCCAGCAGTTACTCCAAGGGGGCTGGCAATTCACCCCTCCACTTT.

V and J are TRBV9 and TRBJ1-2; no clear D gene. This CDR3 has 14 amino acids. Trimming shortened V by 0 bases and J by 5 bases, and 11 bases separated the two germline ends. From germline, CDR1 is SGDLS and CDR2 YYNGEE. CDR3 loop: CASSVANREYGYTF. The CDR3 coding sequence is TGTGCCAGCAGCGTAGCTAATCGGGAATATGGCTACACCTTC.

The chain links TRBV7-8 to TRBJ2-5; 11 nucleotides align to TRBD1. The CDR3 is 13 amino acids. V shed 3 bases and J 9 bases; nucleotides not matched to a gene: 3. The germline gives CDR1 SGHVS, CDR2 FQNEAQ. CDR3 nucleotide sequence: TGTGCCAGCAGCTTCGGGACAGGGGGAGCCCAGTACTTC. This sequence encodes CASSFGTGGAQYF.

The gene calls are TRBV11-3 and TRBJ2-7; D is perhaps TRBD2 (6 bases). The V gene lost 8 bases and the J gene lost 10 bases, with 24 bases spanning the gap. CDR1 is SGHNT and CDR2 is YENEEA in the germline V gene. This CDR3 spans 14 amino acids. The CDR3 is CASCPRESAPGQYF. DNA for the CDR3: TGTGCCAGCTGCCCCCGGGAGAGTGCTCCGGGACAGTACTTC.

The chain is built from TRBV19 and TRBJ2-7; maybe TRBD2 (5 bases). This CDR3 is built from 13 residues. Trimming shortened V by 5 bases and J by 12 bases, and 20 bases separated the two germline ends. Germline CDR1 and CDR2: LNHDA and SQIVND (reference sequence). The chain's CDR3 is CASSHDGGLRRYF. CDR3 in DNA: TGTGCCAGTAGTCATGACGGTGGACTTAGAAGGTACTTC.

The J gene is TRBJ2-1, the V gene TRBV7-9, with no clear D. Germline assignment: CDR1 SEHNR and CDR2 FQNEAQ (reference sequence). Between the trimmed V and J ends, which lost 2 bases and 5 bases, there was a span of 10 bases. CDR3 length: 14 amino acids. CDR3 DNA sequence: TGTGCCAGCAGCTTAATCGGGTGGGACAATGAGCAGTTCTTC. Its translation: CASSLIGWDNEQFF.

The chain has TRBV15 and TRBJ1-6; TRBD1 might be the D (5 bases). The V and J ends lost 0 bases and 9 bases respectively, with 12 bases between them. Germline V gene lookup returns CDR1 LNHNV and CDR2 YYDKDF (reference sequence). The CDR3 spans 15 residues. Here the CDR3 reads CATSRDGGESSPLHF. CDR3 nucleotide sequence: TGTGCCACCAGCAGAGATGGGGGGGAGAGTTCACCCCTCCACTTT. The complete variable domain, with remaining parts taken from reference TRBV15 and TRBJ1-6, reads DAMVIQNPRYQVTQFGKPVTLSCSQTLNHNVMYWYQQKSSQAPKLLFHYYDKDFNNEADTPDNFQSRRPNTSFCFLDIRSPGLGDTAMYLCATSRDGGESSPLHFGNGTRLTVT.

The rearrangement joins TRBV28 to TRBJ2-7; D is ambiguous. The CDR3 is 12 residues long. The V gene's germline CDR1 is MDHEN and CDR2 SYDVKM. Deletions cut 9 bases from V and 2 bases from J, with 11 bases between. DNA of the CDR3: TGTGCCAGTGGGCCTGCAGCCTACGAGCAGTACTTC. Translating gives CASGPAAYEQYF.

This clone was counted a few times. The chain combines TRBV7-9 with TRBJ1-1; 8 bases align to TRBD1. The CDR3 is made up of 17 amino acids. The germline CDR1 and CDR2 sequences are SEHNR and FQNEAQ (reference sequence). The V and J ends lost 3 bases and 12 bases, in that order; junction bases with no gene match: 21. Written as DNA, the CDR3 is TGTGCCAGCAGCTTGCCATACGGGACAGGTACCTCCGGGCACCCTTTCTTT. This gives the protein CASSLPYGTGTSGHPFF.

DNA of the CDR3: TGTGCCAGTAGTATAGGAACAGAGTCCTACGAGCAGTACTTC. Translated, it gives CASSIGTESYEQYF. V usage is TRBV19 and J usage is TRBJ2-7, with D unclear. V lost 1 base and J lost 1, with 8 bases in between. CDR3 length equals 14 residues. The germline gives CDR1 LNHDA, CDR2 SQIVND (reference sequence).

CDR3 nucleotide sequence: TGCGCCAGCAGTGCAGCTAGTAGTTACATTCAGTACTTC. This codes for CASSAASSYIQYF. The rearrangement uses TRBV10-1 and TRBJ2-4, with D hard to call. The CDR3 sequence is 13 residues long. Germline V gene lookup returns CDR1 WNHNN and CDR2 SYGVQD (reference sequence). V dropped 4 bases and J dropped 8 bases, with 12 bases sitting between them.

The DNA for the CDR3 is TGTGCCAGCAGTGAAAACAGGGGTAATGAGCAGTTCTTC. Translating it yields CASSENRGNEQFF. The chain couples TRBV6-1 to TRBJ2-1; 7 bases are shared with TRBD1. Germline values: CDR1 MNHNS, CDR2 SASEGT. After removal of 2 bases from V and 7 bases from J, the junction contained 2 bases not matched to a gene. The CDR3 spans 13 residues.

The chain has TRBV18 and TRBJ1-1; 8 bases fit TRBD1. Germline V gives CDR1 KGHSH, CDR2 LQKENI. The CDR3 runs 15 residues. Germline trimming cut 3 bases from V and 3 bases from J; bases unmatched to any gene: 6. The chain's CDR3 is CASSPQRTGHTEAFF. CDR3 bases: TGTGCCAGCTCACCCCAGCGGACAGGGCACACTGAAGCTTTCTTT.

This chain connects TRBV7-6 to TRBJ1-1; a possible D gene is TRBD1 (5 bases). The CDR3 totals 14 residues. V was clipped by 7 bases and J by 1 base, with 13 bases between them. Germline V gives CDR1 SGHVS, CDR2 FNYEAQ. CDR3 loop: CASKLGQGNTEAFF. CDR3 DNA: TGTGCCAGCAAACTCGGCCAGGGGAACACTGAAGCTTTCTTT.

The chain links TRBV2 to TRBJ2-4, with D maybe TRBD1 (6 bases). Germline V lookup: CDR1 SNHLY, CDR2 FYNNEI. Trimming stripped 6 bases from V and 1 base from J, with 10 bases between. There are 14 residues in the CDR3. Here the CDR3 DNA reads TGTGCCAGCAGATCCGACAGGGCCAAAAACATTCAGTACTTC. Translated, it gives CASRSDRAKNIQYF.

This clone was counted between two and nine times. The genes are TRBV29-1 and TRBJ1-3, with unresolved D. Germline CDR1 is SQVTM and CDR2 is ANQGSEA. This CDR3 spans 13 amino acids. Deletions cut 4 bases from V and 0 bases from J, with 7 bases between. For the CDR3, the DNA is TGCAGCGTTGTCCGGGGCTCTGGAAACACCATATATTTT. Translated: CSVVRGSGNTIYF.

In this sample, this clone turned up a few times. The genes are TRBV2 and TRBJ2-2, with D possibly TRBD1 on 5 matching bases. Between the trimmed V and J ends, which lost 4 bases and 7 bases, there was a span of 13 bases. CDR1 is SNHLY and CDR2 is FYNNEI in the germline V gene. This CDR3 comprises 14 residues. CDR3 protein: CASSGWGRGGELFF. In DNA form, the CDR3 reads TGTGCCAGCAGTGGTTGGGGCAGAGGCGGGGAGCTGTTTTTT.

This clone was seen more than once but under ten times. The V call is TRBV7-8, the J call TRBJ1-5; no definite D call. The V gene lost 0 bases and the J gene lost 0 bases, with 27 bases spanning the gap. Germline values: CDR1 SGHVS, CDR2 FQNEAQ. CDR3 length: 22 amino acids. The CDR3 DNA reads TGTGCCAGCAGCTTAGCGAATTTGAGACTCGACTCGTTGGGTTATAGCAATCAGCCCCAGCATTTT. It specifies CASSLANLRLDSLGYSNQPQHF.

The gene calls are TRBV4-1 and TRBJ1-4; the match to TRBD1 covers 8 bases. Germline assignment: CDR1 MGHRA and CDR2 YSYEKL. The CDR3 has 16 residues. V gave up 1 base and J gave up 3 bases; unmatched junction bases: 4. DNA for the CDR3: TGCGCCAGCAGCCAAGTAGGACAGGGACCTAATGAAAAACTGTTTTTT. It codes for CASSQVGQGPNEKLFF.

The chain carries TRBV6-5 and TRBJ1-2, with 9 bases fitting TRBD1. V lost 5 bases to trimming and J lost 5 bases; unmatched junction nucleotides: 3. The CDR3 runs 13 residues. Germline assignment: CDR1 MNHEY and CDR2 SVGAGI. CDR3 loop: CASSEGQGYGYTF. The CDR3 DNA follows: TGTGCCAGCAGTGAGGGACAGGGTTATGGCTACACCTTC.

The V call is TRBV6-1, the J call TRBJ2-5; 9 bases map to TRBD1. With the DNA end fitting TRBJ2-7 better, the J assignment may be wrong. CDR3 length: 15 residues. CDR1 MNHNS and CDR2 SASEGT come from the germline V gene. The CDR3 loop is CASSSQGQGGYEQYF. The CDR3 nucleotides read TGTGCCAGCAGTTCCCAGGGACAGGGTGGCTACGAGCAGTACTTC.

A note on this clone: This specimen includes other DNA sequences encoding the same CDR3. V usage is TRBV18 and J usage is TRBJ2-5; D unclear. CDR3 length: 13 residues. V lost 3 bases, J lost 2 bases, and 7 bases lay in between. Per the germline V gene, CDR1 is KGHSH and CDR2 is LQKENI. CDR3 loop: CASSPNRQETQYF. The CDR3 bases are TGTGCCAGCTCACCGAACAGACAAGAGACCCAGTACTTC.

The V and J genes are TRBV15 and TRBJ2-7; TRBD2 might be the D (6 bases). The CDR3 consists of 16 residues. V lost 0 bases to trimming and J lost 2 bases, with 14 bases between them. CDR1 and CDR2 from the germline V gene are LNHNV and YYDKDF (reference sequence). CDR3: CATSRDVSEGPYEQYF. The CDR3 bases are TGTGCCACCAGCAGAGACGTCTCGGAGGGACCCTACGAGCAGTACTTC.

This chain links TRBV28 with TRBJ2-3; weak D call: TRBD1 (5 bases). The germline CDR1 and CDR2 sequences are MDHEN and SYDVKM. The CDR3 is made up of 15 amino acids. Deletions cut 4 bases from V and 5 bases from J, with 16 bases between. This chain's CDR3 is CASSSRDAPGDTQYF. CDR3 coding DNA: TGTGCCAGCAGTTCCAGGGATGCACCCGGAGATACGCAGTATTTT.

The chain links TRBV5-4 to TRBJ2-5; D remains ambiguous. The better agreement between TRBJ2-7 and the DNA end casts doubt on the J call. The germline V gene encodes CDR1 SGHNT and CDR2 YYREEE (reference sequence). The CDR3 sequence is 11 residues long. CDR3 nucleotide sequence: TGTGCCAGCAGCGCCTCCTACGAGCAGTACTTC. It specifies CASSASYEQYF.